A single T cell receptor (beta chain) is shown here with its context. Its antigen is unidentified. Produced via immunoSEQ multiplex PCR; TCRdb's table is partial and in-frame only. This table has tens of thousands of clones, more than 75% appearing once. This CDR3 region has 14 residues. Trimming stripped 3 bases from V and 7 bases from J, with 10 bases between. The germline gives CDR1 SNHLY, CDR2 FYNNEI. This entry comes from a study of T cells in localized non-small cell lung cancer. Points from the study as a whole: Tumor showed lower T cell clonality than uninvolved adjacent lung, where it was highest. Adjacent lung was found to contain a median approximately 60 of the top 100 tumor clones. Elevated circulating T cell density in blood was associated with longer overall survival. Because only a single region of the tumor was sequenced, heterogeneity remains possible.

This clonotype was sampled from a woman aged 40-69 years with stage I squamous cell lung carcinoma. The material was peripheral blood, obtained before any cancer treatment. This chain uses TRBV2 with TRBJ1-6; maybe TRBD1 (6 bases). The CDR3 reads CASSEYRANSPLHF. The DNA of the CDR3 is TGTGCCAGCAGTGAGTACAGGGCCAATTCACCCCTCCACTTT.